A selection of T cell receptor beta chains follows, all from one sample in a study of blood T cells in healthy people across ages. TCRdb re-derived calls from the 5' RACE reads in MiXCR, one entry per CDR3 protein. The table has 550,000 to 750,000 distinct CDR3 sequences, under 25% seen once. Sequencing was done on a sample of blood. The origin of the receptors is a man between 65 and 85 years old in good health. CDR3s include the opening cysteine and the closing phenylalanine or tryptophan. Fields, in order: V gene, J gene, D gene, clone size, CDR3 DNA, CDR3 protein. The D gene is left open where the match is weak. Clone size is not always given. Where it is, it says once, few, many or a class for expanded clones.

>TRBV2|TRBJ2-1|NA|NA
TGTGCCAGCAACAAACAAGACAATGAGCAGTTCTTC
CASNKQDNEQFF
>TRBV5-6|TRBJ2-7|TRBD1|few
TGTGCCAGCAGCTTGGGCTGGACAGGGGCCTACGAGCAGTACTTC
CASSLGWTGAYEQYF
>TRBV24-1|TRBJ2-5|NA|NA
TGTGCCGCCAGTGATCCGGGCCCCCGGGAGACCCAGTACTTC
CAASDPGPRETQYF
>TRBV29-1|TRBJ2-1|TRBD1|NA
TGCAGCGCCCGACAGGGATGGAATGAGCAGTTCTTC
CSARQGWNEQFF
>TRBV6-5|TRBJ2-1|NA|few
TGTGCCAGCAGTTACGGTTTAGCGGACCTGGGTGAGCAGTTCTTC
CASSYGLADLGEQFF
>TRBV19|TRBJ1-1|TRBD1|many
TGTGCCACCCAAACAGGGGTGAACACTGAAGCTTTCTTT
CATQTGVNTEAFF
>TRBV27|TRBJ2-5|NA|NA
TGTGCCAGCCGGCCACAGGATTTCCAAGAGACCCAGTACTTC
CASRPQDFQETQYF
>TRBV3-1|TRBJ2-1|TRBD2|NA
TGTGCCAGCAGCCAAGATTTCGGTCGCGGGAGGGGCAATGAGCAGTTCTTC
CASSQDFGRGRGNEQFF
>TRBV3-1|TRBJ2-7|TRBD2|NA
TGTGCCAGCAGCGAGGGGCTAGCGGGAGGGAGCGAGCAGTACTTC
CASSEGLAGGSEQYF
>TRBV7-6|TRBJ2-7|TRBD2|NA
TGTGCCAGCAGTGGAAGCGGGATGCCCGAGCAGTACTTC
CASSGSGMPEQYF
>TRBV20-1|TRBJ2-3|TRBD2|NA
TGCAGTGCCATGCGGACTAGCGGGAGTTCAGATACGCAGTATTTT
CSAMRTSGSSDTQYF
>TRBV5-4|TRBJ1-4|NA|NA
TGTGCCAGCAGCTTCGGCGGGACTTCAACTAATGAAAAACTGTTTTTT
CASSFGGTSTNEKLFF
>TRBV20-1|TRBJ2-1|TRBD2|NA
TGCAGTGCTAGATGGGGGGGACTTTACAATGAGCAGTTCTTC
CSARWGGLYNEQFF
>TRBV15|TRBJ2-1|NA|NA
TGTGCCACCAGCAGAGGTACGGGGGAGTATCAGTTCTTC
CATSRGTGEYQFF
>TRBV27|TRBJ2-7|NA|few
TGTGCCAGCAGTTTATCCCAGGGGCTACTTCGGGACGAGCAGTACTTC
CASSLSQGLLRDEQYF
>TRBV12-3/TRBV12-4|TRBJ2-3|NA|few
TGTGCCAGCAGATACAGAACTAGCACGGATACGCAGTATTTT
CASRYRTSTDTQYF
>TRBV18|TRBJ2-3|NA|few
TGTGCCAGCTCACCACGGACGACAGGCACAGATACGCAGTATTTT
CASSPRTTGTDTQYF
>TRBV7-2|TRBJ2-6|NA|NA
TGTGCCAGCAGCCCCGTTGCCCTCTCTGGGGCCAACGTCCTGACTTTC
CASSPVALSGANVLTF
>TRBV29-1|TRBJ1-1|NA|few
TGCAGCGTTTGGAGGGGCCAGGGAAACACTGAAGCTTTCTTT
CSVWRGQGNTEAFF